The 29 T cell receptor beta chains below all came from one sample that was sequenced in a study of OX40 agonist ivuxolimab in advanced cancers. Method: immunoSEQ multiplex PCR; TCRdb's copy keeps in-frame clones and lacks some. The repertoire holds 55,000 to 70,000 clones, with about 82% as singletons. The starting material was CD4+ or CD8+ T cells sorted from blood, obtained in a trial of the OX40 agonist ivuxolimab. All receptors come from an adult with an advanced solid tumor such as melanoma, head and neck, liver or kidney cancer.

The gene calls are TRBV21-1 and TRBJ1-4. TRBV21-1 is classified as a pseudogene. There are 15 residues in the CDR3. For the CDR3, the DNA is TGTGCCAGCAGCAAAGGGGAGGGATGGAATGAAAAACTGTTTTTT. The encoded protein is CASSKGEGWNEKLFF.

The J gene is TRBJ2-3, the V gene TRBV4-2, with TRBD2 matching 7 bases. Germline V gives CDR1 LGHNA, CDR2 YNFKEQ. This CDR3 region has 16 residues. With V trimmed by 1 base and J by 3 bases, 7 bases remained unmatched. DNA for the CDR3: TGTGCCAGCAGCCAAGGCGCGGGGGTAAGGACAGATACGCAGTATTTT. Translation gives CASSQGAGVRTDTQYF.

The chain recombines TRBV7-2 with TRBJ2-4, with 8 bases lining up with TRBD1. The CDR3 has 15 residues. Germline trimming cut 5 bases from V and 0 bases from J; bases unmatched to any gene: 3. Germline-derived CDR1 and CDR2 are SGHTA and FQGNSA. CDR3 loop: CASSQDREAKNIQYF. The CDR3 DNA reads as TGTGCCAGCAGCCAGGACAGGGAAGCCAAAAACATTCAGTACTTC.

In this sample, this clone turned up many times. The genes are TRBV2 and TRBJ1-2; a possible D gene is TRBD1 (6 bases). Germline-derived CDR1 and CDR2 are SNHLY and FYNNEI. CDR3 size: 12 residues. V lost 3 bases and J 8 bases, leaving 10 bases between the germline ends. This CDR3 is CASSDRGGGYTF. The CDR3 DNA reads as TGTGCCAGCAGTGACAGGGGCGGCGGCTACACCTTC.

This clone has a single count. The CDR3 DNA sequence: TGCAGTTCTGTGGGTACAGAGACCCAGTACTTC. Its protein product is CSSVGTETQYF. The rearrangement links TRBV20-1 to TRBJ2-5; no reliable D call. CDR3 length equals 11 residues. Trimming removed 8 bases at V and 4 bases at J, with 11 bases between. Germline V gives CDR1 DFQATT, CDR2 SNEGSKA (reference sequence).

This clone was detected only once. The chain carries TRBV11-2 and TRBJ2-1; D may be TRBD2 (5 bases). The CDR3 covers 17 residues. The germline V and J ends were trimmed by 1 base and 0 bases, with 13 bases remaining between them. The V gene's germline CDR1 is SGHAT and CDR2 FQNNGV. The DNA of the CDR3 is TGTGCCAGCAGCTTAGGAGCTAGCCGGAGCTCCTACAATGAGCAGTTCTTC. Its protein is CASSLGASRSSYNEQFF.

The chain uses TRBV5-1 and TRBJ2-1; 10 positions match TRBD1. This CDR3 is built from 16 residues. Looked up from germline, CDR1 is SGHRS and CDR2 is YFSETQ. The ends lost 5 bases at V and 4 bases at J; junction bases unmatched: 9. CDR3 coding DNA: TGCGCCAGCAGTTCCGGGACAGGGGTCCATTACAATGAGCAGTTCTTC. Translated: CASSSGTGVHYNEQFF. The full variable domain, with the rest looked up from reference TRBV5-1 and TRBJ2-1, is KAGVTQTPRYLIKTRGQQVTLSCSPISGHRSVSWYQQTPGQGLQFLFEYFSETQRNKGNFPGRFSGRQFSNSRSEMNVSTLELGDSALYLCASSSGTGVHYNEQFFGPGTRLTVL.

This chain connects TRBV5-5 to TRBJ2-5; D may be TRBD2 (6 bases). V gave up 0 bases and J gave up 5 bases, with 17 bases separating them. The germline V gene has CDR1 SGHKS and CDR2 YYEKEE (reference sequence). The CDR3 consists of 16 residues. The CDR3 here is CASSLVILASGETQYF. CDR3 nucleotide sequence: TGTGCCAGCAGCTTGGTGATCTTAGCGAGCGGGGAGACCCAGTACTTC.

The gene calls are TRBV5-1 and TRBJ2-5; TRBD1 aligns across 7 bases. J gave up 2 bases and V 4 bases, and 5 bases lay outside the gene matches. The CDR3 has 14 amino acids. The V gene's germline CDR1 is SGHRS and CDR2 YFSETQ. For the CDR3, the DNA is TGCGCCAGCAGCCCAGACAGGGTTCAAGAGACCCAGTACTTC. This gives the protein CASSPDRVQETQYF.

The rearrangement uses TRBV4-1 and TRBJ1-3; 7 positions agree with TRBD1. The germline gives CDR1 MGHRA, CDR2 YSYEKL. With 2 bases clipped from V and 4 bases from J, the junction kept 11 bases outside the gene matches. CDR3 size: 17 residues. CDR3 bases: TGCGCCAGCAGCCAACAGGCAGGACAGGATTGGGGAAACACCATATATTTT. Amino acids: CASSQQAGQDWGNTIYF.

CDR3 DNA: TGTGCCAGCAGCGTGTTGGGGACGGGAAACACCATATATTTT. Protein product: CASSVLGTGNTIYF. The chain combines TRBV9 with TRBJ1-3; a possible D gene is TRBD1 (5 bases). The germline V and J ends were trimmed by 2 bases and 4 bases, with 10 bases remaining between them. The CDR3 spans 14 residues. CDR1 is SGDLS and CDR2 is YYNGEE in the germline V gene.

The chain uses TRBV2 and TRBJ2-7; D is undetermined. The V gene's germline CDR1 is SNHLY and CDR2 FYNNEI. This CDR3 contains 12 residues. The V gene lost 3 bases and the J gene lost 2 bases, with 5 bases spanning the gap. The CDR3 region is CASSDRTYEQYV. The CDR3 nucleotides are TGTGCCAGCAGTGACCGGACCTACGAGCAGTACGTC.

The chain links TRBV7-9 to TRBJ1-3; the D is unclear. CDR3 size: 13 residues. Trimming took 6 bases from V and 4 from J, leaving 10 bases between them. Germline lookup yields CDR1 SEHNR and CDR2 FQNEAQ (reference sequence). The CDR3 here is CASRGAGGNTIYF. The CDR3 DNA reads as TGTGCCAGCAGGGGCGCTGGGGGAAACACCATATATTTT.

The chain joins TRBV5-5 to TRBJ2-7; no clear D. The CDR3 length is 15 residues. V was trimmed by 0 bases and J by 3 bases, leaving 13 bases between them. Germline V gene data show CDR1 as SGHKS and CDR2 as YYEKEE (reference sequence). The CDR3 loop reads CASSLDPTKNYEQYF. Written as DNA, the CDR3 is TGTGCCAGCAGCTTGGACCCCACTAAAAACTACGAGCAGTACTTC.

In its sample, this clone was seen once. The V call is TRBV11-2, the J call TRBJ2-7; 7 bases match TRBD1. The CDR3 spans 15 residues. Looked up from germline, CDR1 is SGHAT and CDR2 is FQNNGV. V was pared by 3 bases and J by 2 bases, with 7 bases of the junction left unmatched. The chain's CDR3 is CASSLADRVAYEQYF. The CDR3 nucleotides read TGTGCCAGCAGCTTGGCCGACAGGGTAGCCTACGAGCAGTACTTC.

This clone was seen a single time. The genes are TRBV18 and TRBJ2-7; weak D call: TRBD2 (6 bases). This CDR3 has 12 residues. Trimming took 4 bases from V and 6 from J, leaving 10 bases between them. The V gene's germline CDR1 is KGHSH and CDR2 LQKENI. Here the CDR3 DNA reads TGTGCCAGCTCACTCGGGAGTTTCGAGCAGTACTTC. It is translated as CASSLGSFEQYF.

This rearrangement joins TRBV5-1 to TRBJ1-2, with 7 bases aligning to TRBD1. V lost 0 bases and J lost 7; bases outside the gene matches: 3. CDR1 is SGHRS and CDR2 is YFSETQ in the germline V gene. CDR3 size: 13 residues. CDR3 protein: CASSLETGAGYTF. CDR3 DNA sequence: TGCGCCAGCAGCTTGGAAACAGGGGCTGGCTACACCTTC.

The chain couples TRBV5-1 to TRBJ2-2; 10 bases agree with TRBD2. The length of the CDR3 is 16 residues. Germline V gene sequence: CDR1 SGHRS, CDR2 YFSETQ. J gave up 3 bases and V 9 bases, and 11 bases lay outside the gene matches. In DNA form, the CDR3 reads TGCGCCACCACAGAATTAGCGGGAGGTCACACCGGGGAGCTGTTTTTT. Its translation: CATTELAGGHTGELFF.

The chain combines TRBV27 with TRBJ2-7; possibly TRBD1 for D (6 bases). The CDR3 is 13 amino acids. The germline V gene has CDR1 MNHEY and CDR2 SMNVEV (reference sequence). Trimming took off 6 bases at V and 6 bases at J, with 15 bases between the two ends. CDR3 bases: TGTGCCAGCAGGCTACAGGGTTCTGGCGAGCAGTACTTC. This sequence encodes CASRLQGSGEQYF.

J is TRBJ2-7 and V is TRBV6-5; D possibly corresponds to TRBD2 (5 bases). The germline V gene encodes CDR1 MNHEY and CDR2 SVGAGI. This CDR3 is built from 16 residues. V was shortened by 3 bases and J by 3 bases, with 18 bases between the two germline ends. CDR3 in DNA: TGTGCCAGCAGTTATGGTTCCGGGGATATTAACTACGAGCAGTACTTC. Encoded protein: CASSYGSGDINYEQYF.

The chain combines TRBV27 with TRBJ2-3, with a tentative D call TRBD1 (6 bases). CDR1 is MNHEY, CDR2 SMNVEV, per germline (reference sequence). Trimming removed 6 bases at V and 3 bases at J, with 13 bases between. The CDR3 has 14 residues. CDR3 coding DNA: TGTGCCAGCAGGGACAGACCGTATACAGATACGCAGTATTTT. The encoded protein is CASRDRPYTDTQYF.

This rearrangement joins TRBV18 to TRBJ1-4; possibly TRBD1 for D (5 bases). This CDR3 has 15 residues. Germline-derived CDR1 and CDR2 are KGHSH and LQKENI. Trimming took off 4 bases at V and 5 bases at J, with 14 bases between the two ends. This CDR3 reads CASSRPTESNEKLFF. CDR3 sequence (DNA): TGTGCCAGCTCACGTCCGACAGAGTCAAATGAAAAACTGTTTTTT. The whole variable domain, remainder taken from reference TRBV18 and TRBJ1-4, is NAGVMQNPRHLVRRRGQEARLRCSPMKGHSHVYWYRQLPEEGLKFMVYLQKENIIDESGMPKERFSAEFPKEGPSILRIQQVVRGDSAAYFCASSRPTESNEKLFFGSGTQLSVL.

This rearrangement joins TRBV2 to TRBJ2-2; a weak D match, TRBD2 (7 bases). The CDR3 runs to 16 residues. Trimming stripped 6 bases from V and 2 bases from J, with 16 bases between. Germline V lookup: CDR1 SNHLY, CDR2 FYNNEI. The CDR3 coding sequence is TGTGCCAGCAGCCGACCGGGGGGCCTAAACACCGGGGAGCTGTTTTTT. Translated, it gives CASSRPGGLNTGELFF.

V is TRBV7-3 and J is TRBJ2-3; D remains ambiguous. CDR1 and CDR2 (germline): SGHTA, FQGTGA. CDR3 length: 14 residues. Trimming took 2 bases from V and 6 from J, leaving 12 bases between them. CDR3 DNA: TGTGCCAGCAGCTTAGCAGTGGGCCGGGATACGCAGTATTTT. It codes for CASSLAVGRDTQYF.

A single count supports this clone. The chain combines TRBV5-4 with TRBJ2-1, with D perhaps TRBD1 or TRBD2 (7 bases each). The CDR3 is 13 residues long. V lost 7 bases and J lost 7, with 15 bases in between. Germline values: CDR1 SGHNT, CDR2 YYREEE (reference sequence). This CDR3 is CASAPGGGNEQFF. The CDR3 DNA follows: TGTGCCAGCGCCCCAGGGGGGGGAAATGAGCAGTTCTTC.

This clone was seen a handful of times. CDR3 protein: CASSVPGTSTDTQYF. The CDR3 DNA follows: TGTGCCAGCAGTGTCCCTGGGACTAGCACAGATACGCAGTATTTT. The chain carries TRBV2 and TRBJ2-3; perhaps TRBD2 as D (6 bases). The V end lost 4 bases, the J end lost 0 bases, and 11 bases lay between the germline ends. CDR3 length: 15 amino acids. Germline lookup yields CDR1 SNHLY and CDR2 FYNNEI.

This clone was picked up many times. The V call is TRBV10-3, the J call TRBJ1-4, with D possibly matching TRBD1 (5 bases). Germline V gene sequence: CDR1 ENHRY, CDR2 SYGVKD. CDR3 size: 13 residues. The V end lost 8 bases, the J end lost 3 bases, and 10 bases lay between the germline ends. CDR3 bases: TGTGCCATCTCCCAGGGCTCTAATGAAAAACTGTTTTTT. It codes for CAISQGSNEKLFF.

Here the CDR3 DNA reads TGTGCCAGCAGCTTAGGGACAGCATACGAGCAGTACTTC. Translating it yields CASSLGTAYEQYF. The chain is built from TRBV7-2 and TRBJ2-7, with D maybe TRBD1 (6 bases). V was cut by 1 base and J by 4 bases, with 8 bases left in between. The length of the CDR3 is 13 residues. Per the germline V gene, CDR1 is SGHTA and CDR2 is FQGNSA.

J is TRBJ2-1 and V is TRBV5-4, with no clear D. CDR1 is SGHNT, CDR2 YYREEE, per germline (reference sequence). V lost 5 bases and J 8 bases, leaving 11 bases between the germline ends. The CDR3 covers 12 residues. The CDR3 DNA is TGTGCCAGCAGTCCTCTAGGCGATGAGCAGTTCTTC. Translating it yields CASSPLGDEQFF. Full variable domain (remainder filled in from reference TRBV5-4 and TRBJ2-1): ETGVTQSPTHLIKTRGQQVTLRCSSQSGHNTVSWYQQALGQGPQFIFQYYREEENGRGNFPPRFSGLQFPNYSSELNVNALELDDSALYLCASSPLGDEQFFGPGTRLTVL.